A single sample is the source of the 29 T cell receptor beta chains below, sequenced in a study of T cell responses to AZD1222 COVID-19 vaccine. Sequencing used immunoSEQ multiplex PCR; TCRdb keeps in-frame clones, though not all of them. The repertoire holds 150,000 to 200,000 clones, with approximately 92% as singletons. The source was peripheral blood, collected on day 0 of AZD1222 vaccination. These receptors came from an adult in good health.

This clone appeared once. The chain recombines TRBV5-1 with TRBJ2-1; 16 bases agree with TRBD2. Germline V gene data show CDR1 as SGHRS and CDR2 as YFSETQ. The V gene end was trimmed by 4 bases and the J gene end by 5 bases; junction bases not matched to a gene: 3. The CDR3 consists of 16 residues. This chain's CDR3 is CASSPGLAGGHNEQFF. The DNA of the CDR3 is TGCGCCAGCAGCCCGGGACTAGCGGGAGGGCACAATGAGCAGTTCTTC.

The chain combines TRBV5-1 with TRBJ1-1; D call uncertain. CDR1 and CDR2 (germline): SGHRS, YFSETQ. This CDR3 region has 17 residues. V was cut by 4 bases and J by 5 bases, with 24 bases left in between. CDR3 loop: CASSILSPTRSRTEAFF. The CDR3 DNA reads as TGCGCCAGCAGCATTCTGAGTCCCACCAGGTCGAGGACTGAAGCTTTCTTT.

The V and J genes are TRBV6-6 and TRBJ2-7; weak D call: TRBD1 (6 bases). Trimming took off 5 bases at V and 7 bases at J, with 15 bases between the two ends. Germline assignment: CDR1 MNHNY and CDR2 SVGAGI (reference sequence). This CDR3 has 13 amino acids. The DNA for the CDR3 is TGTGCCAGCAGTCGTTCCACAGGGAATGAGCAGTACTTC. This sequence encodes CASSRSTGNEQYF.

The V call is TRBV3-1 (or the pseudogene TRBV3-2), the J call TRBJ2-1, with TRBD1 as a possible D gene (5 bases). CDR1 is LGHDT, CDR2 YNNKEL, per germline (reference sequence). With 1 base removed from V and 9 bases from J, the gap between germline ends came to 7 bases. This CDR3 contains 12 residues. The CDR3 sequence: CASSQAGIEQFF. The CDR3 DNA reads TGTGCCAGCAGCCAAGCAGGGATTGAGCAGTTCTTC.

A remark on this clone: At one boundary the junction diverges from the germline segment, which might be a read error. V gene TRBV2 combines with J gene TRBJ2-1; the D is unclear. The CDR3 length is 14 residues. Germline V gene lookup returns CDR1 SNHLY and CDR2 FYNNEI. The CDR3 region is CASIEEAGYNEQFF. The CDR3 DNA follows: TGTGCCAGCATTGAAGAGGCAGGCTACAATGAGCAGTTCTTC.

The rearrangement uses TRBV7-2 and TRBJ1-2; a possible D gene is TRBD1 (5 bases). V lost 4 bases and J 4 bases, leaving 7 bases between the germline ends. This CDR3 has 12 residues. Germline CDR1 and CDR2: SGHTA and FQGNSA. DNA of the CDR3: TGTGCCAGCAGCTCCGGGACCTATGGCTACACCTTC. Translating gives CASSSGTYGYTF.

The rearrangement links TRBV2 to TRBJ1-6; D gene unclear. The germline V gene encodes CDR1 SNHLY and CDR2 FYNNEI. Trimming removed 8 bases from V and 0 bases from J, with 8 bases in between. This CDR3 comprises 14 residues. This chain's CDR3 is CASGGSSYNSPLHF. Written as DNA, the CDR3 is TGTGCCAGCGGAGGGAGCTCCTATAATTCACCCCTCCACTTT. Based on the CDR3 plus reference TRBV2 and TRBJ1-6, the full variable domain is EPEVTQTPSHQVTQMGQEVILRCVPISNHLYFYWYRQILGQKVEFLVSFYNNEISEKSEIFDDQFSVERPDGSNFTLKIRSTKLEDSAMYFCASGGSSYNSPLHFGNGTRLTVT.

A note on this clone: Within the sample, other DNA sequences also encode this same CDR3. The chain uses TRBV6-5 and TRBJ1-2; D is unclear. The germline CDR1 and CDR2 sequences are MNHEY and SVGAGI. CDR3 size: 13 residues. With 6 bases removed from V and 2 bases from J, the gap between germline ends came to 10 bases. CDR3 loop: CASRSTANYGYTF. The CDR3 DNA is TGTGCCAGCAGATCTACAGCGAACTATGGCTACACCTTC.

This chain's CDR3 is CATSDTPSSGNNEKLFF. CDR3 bases: TGTGCCACCAGTGATACTCCTAGTAGCGGGAATAATGAAAAACTGTTTTTT. V gene TRBV24-1 combines with J gene TRBJ1-4; D gene unclear. This CDR3 spans 17 amino acids. Trimming pared 3 bases from V and 4 bases from J, leaving 17 bases between. CDR1 is KGHDR and CDR2 is SFDVKD in the germline V gene.

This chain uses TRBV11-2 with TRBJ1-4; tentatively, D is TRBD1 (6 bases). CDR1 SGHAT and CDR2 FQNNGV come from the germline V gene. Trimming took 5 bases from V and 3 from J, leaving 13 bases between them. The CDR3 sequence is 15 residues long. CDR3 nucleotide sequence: TGTGCCAGCAGCGAGAGGGGACAATCTAATGAAAAACTGTTTTTT. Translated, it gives CASSERGQSNEKLFF.

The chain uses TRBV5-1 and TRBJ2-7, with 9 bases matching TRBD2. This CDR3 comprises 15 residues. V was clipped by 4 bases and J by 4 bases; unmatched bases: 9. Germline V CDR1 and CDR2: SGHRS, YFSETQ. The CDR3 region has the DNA TGCGCCAGCAGCCCGCGGGCGGGAGGGATTTACGAGCAGTACTTC. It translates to CASSPRAGGIYEQYF.

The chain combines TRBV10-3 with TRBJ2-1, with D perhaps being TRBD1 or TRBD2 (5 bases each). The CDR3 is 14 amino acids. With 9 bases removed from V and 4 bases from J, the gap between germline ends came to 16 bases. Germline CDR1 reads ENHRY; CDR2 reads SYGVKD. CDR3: CAIDRGPLYNEQFF. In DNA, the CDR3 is TGTGCCATTGATCGGGGACCGCTATACAATGAGCAGTTCTTC.

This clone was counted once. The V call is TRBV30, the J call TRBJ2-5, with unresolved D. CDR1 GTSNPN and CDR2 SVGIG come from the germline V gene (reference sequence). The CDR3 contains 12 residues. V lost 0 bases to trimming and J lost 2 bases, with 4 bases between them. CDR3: CAWSVGQETQYF. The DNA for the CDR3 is TGTGCCTGGAGTGTCGGGCAAGAGACCCAGTACTTC.

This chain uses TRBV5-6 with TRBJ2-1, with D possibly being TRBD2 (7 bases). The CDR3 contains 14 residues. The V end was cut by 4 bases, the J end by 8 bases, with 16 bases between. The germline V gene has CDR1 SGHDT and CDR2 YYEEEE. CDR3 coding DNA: TGTGCCAGCAGCCGGGGGGACAATTTCCATGAGCAGTTCTTC. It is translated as CASSRGDNFHEQFF.

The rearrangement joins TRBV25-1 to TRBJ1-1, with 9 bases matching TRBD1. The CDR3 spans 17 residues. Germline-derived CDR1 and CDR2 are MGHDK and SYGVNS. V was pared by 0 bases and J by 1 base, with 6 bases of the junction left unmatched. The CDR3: CASSEYFGTGQNTEAFF. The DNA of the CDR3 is TGTGCCAGCAGTGAATATTTCGGGACAGGGCAGAACACTGAAGCTTTCTTT.

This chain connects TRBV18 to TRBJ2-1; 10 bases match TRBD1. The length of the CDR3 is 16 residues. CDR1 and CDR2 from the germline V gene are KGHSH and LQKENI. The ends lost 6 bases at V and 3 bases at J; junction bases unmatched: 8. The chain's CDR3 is CASSPPTGGSYNEQFF. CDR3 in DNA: TGTGCCAGCTCGCCCCCGACAGGGGGCAGCTACAATGAGCAGTTCTTC.

Here the CDR3 reads CASSLRRAGELFF. The CDR3 DNA reads TGTGCCAGCAGTTTAAGGCGGGCCGGGGAGCTGTTTTTT. The V call is TRBV12-3 or TRBV12-4, the J call TRBJ2-2; possible D gene TRBD2, 5 bases. V gave up 2 bases and J gave up 6 bases, with 7 bases separating them. The CDR3 runs to 13 residues.

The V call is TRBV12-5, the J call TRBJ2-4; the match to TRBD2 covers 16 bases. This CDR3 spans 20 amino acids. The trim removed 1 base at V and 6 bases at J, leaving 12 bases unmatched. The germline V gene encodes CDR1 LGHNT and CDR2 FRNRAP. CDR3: CASGLDPGTSGRAVRNIQYF. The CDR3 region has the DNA TGTGCTAGTGGTTTGGACCCCGGGACTAGCGGGAGGGCCGTACGAAACATTCAGTACTTC.

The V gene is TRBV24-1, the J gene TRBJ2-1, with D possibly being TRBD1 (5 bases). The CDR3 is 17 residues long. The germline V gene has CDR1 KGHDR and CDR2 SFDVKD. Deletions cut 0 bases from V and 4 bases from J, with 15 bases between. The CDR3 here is CATSDLQGGFNYNEQFF. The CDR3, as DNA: TGTGCCACCAGTGATTTGCAGGGTGGCTTTAATTACAATGAGCAGTTCTTC.

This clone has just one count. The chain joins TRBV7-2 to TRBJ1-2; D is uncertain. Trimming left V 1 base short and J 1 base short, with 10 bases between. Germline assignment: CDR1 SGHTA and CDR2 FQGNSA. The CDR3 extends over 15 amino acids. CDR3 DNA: TGTGCCAGCAGCTTAGTTGTGACGGATAACTATGGCTACACCTTC. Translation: CASSLVVTDNYGYTF.

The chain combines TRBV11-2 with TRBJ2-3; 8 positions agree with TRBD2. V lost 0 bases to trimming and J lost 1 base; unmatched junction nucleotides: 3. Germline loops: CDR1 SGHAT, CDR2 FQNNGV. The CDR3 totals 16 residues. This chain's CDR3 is CASSLEAGAGTDTQYF. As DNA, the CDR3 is TGTGCCAGCAGCTTAGAAGCGGGGGCGGGCACAGATACGCAGTATTTT.

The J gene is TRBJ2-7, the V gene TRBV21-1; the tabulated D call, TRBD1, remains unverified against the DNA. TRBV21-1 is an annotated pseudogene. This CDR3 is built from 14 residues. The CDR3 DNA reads TGTGCCAGCAGCAAAGCGGACAGGGTGGCCGAGCAGTACGTC. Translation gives CASSKADRVAEQYV.

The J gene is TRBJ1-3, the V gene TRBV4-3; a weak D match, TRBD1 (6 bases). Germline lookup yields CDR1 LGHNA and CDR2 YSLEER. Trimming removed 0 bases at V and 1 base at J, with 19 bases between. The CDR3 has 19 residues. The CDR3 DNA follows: TGCGCCAGCAGCCAAGATGTTGGGGCAGGGGTAAGATCTGGAAACACCATATATTTT. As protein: CASSQDVGAGVRSGNTIYF.

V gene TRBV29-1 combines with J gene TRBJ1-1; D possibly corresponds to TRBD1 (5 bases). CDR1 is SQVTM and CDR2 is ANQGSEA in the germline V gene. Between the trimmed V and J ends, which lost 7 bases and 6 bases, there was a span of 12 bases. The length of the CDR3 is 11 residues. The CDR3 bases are TGCAGCGCGATCGGGACCTCTGAAGCTTTCTTT. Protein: CSAIGTSEAFF.

CDR3 nucleotides: TGTGCCAGCAGCGCCATAGCGGGATGGTACAATGAGCAGTTCTTC. As protein: CASSAIAGWYNEQFF. The chain joins TRBV9 to TRBJ2-1; 8 bases are shared with TRBD2. The CDR3 consists of 15 residues. Trimming at V came to 3 bases and at J to 4 bases, leaving 6 bases not matched to a gene. Germline CDR1 SGDLS, CDR2 YYNGEE. The whole variable domain, filled in from reference TRBV9 and TRBJ2-1, reads DSGVTQTPKHLITATGQRVTLRCSPRSGDLSVYWYQQSLDQGLQFLIQYYNGEERAKGNILERFSAQQFPDLHSELNLSSLELGDSALYFCASSAIAGWYNEQFFGPGTRLTVL.

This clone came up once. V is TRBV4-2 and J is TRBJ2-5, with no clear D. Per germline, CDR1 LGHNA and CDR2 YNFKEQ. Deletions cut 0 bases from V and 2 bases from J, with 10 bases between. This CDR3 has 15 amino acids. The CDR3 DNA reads TGTGCCAGCAGCCAAGATAGTTTAACTCAAGAGACCCAGTACTTC. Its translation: CASSQDSLTQETQYF.

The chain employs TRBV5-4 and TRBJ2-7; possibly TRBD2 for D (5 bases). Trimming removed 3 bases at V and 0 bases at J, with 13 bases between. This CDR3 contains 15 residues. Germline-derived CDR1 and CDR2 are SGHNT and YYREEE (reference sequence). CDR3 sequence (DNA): TGTGCCAGCAGCTCGTGGACTGAGCCCTCCTACGAGCAGTACTTC. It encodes CASSSWTEPSYEQYF.

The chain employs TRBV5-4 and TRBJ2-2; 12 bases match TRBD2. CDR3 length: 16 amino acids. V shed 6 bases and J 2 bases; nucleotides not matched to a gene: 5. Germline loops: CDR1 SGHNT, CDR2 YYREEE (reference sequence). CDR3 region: CASTRLAGANTGELFF. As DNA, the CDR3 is TGTGCCAGCACGCGACTAGCGGGAGCCAACACCGGGGAGCTGTTTTTT.

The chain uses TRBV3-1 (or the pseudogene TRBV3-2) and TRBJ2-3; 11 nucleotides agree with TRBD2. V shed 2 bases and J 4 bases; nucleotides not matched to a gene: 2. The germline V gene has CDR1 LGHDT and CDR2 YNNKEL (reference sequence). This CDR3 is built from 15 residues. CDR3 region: CASSQIAGGADTQYF. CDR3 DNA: TGTGCCAGCAGCCAAATAGCGGGAGGGGCAGATACGCAGTATTTT.